This passage covers 7 T cell receptor beta chains from one sample sequenced in a study of human T cells and chemical hapten exposure. Via MiXCR, TCRdb re-called the RACE reads, giving one row per CDR3 protein. There are under 110,000 distinct CDR3 sequences in the sample; around 12% occur only once, and 1.5% to 2% lies in the top ten. Time point in this sample: pre-sensitization, week 0. Treatment indicated: therapeutic diphenylcyclopropenone sensitization with weekly scalp DPC. Source: whole blood, taken in connection with sensitization to the hapten diphenylcyclopropenone (DPC). Receptors were obtained from a woman aged 50 to 65 with alopecia areata. Some clones in this sample may be carry-over from other donors' samples.

J is TRBJ2-1 and V is TRBV10-2; TRBD2 agrees at 12 bases. Losses at the gene ends were 5 bases for V and 7 bases for J; bases not matched to a gene: 3. This CDR3 is 14 amino acids long. Germline V gene lookup returns CDR1 WSHSY and CDR2 SAAADI. This CDR3 reads CASSLAGGHNEQFF. The CDR3 DNA reads TGCGCCAGCAGTCTAGCGGGGGGGCATAATGAGCAGTTCTTC.

This clonotype has a handful of counts. V is TRBV18 and J is TRBJ2-3; D may correspond to TRBD1 or TRBD2 (5 bases each). The ends were cut back, 7 bases at V and 0 bases at J, with 14 bases in the middle. Germline values: CDR1 KGHSH, CDR2 LQKENI. The CDR3 sequence is 15 residues long. CDR3 protein: CASLEGETSTDTQYF. The CDR3 bases are TGTGCCAGCTTAGAAGGGGAGACTAGCACAGATACGCAGTATTTT.

Ten or more counts support this clonotype. This chain joins TRBV28 and TRBJ1-5, with D possibly TRBD1 on 5 matching bases. Germline V gives CDR1 MDHEN, CDR2 SYDVKM. V lost 1 base and J lost 7, with 11 bases in between. CDR3 length: 14 residues. DNA for the CDR3: TGTGCCAGCAGTTTATCCAGGGTCCGCCAGCCCCAGCATTTT. It codes for CASSLSRVRQPQHF. Supplemented by reference TRBV28 and TRBJ1-5, the full variable domain reads DVKVTQSSRYLVKRTGEKVFLECVQDMDHENMFWYRQDPGLGLRLIYFSYDVKMKEKGDIPEGYSVSREKKERFSLILESASTNQTSMYLCASSLSRVRQPQHFGDGTRLSIL.

This clonotype was found many times. The chain has TRBV11-2 and TRBJ2-1; TRBD2 is a possible D gene (5 bases). Germline V lookup: CDR1 SGHAT, CDR2 FQNNGV. The CDR3 spans 12 residues. V was pared by 7 bases and J by 8 bases, with 12 bases between. For the CDR3, the DNA is TGTGCCAGCACCCAGGCGGGCGATGAGCAGTTCTTC. It translates to CASTQAGDEQFF.

This clonotype was counted a few times. CDR3 sequence reads: CASRTPLAGKKNIQYF. For the CDR3, the DNA is TGTGCCAGCAGGACCCCACTAGCGGGGAAAAAAAACATTCAGTACTTC. The rearrangement uses TRBV6-1 and TRBJ2-4; TRBD2 agrees at 10 bases. V trimming: 6 bases; J trimming: 4 bases; junction bases outside the gene matches: 9. CDR3 length: 16 residues. Germline loops: CDR1 MNHNS, CDR2 SASEGT.

This clonotype was seen a few times. This chain joins TRBV7-9 and TRBJ2-2, with a weak D call TRBD1 (6 bases). Germline-derived CDR1 and CDR2 are SEHNR and FQNEAQ (reference sequence). The germline V and J ends were trimmed by 2 bases and 2 bases, with 18 bases remaining between them. The CDR3 contains 18 residues. The CDR3 reads CASSLPGHRLLNTGELFF. The DNA for the CDR3 is TGTGCCAGCAGCTTACCGGGACACCGATTACTAAACACCGGGGAGCTGTTTTTT.

This clonotype was seen repeatedly, ten times or more. The genes are TRBV18 and TRBJ2-7; possibly TRBD2 for D (5 bases). Trimming shortened V by 8 bases and J by 4 bases, and 15 bases separated the two germline ends. The CDR3 covers 13 residues. Germline V gene data show CDR1 as KGHSH and CDR2 as LQKENI. CDR3 residues: CASSPPGVYEQYF. The CDR3 DNA sequence: TGTGCCAGCAGCCCCCCCGGGGTATACGAGCAGTACTTC.